The sample holds one count of the clone carrying this T cell receptor (beta chain). The CDR3 totals 15 residues. Germline V gene sequence: CDR1 GTSNPN, CDR2 SVGIG (reference sequence). Trimming pared 3 bases from V and 2 bases from J, leaving 14 bases between. The table came from immunoSEQ multiplex PCR; TCRdb's copy has only in-frame clones and leaves some out. In the table there are a few hundred thousand clones, 80% to 90% of which are singletons. This sample stems from a study of blood T cell repertoires in COVID-19. The TCR was taken from a man younger than 45 who had recovered from COVID-19. The sequenced sample consisted of PBMCs or T cells enriched from blood (not recorded which). The rearrangement uses TRBV30 and TRBJ1-3, with a tentative D call TRBD1 (6 bases). The CDR3 protein is CAWSGFQGPGNTIYF. Here the CDR3 DNA reads TGTGCCTGGAGCGGTTTTCAGGGGCCTGGAAACACCATATATTTT.